The 19 T cell receptor beta chains below were found in one sample sequenced in a study of OX40 agonist ivuxolimab in advanced cancers. TCRdb's table, derived via immunoSEQ multiplex PCR, lists solely in-frame clones and lacks some. The sample contains some 140,000 clones, 90% of which appear only once. The specimen was CD4+ or CD8+ T cells sorted from blood, collected in a trial of the OX40 agonist ivuxolimab. Source of these receptors: an adult with an advanced solid tumor such as melanoma, head and neck, liver or kidney cancer.

The chain employs TRBV7-3 and TRBJ1-1, with 7 positions matching TRBD1. This CDR3 is 14 amino acids long. Germline V gene data show CDR1 as SGHTA and CDR2 as FQGTGA. With V trimmed by 3 bases and J by 6 bases, 7 bases remained unmatched. The CDR3 region has the DNA TGTGCCAGCAGCTTTACAGGGGAAATGGCTGAAGCTTTCTTT. Its protein product is CASSFTGEMAEAFF.

The chain is built from TRBV9 and TRBJ2-2; D is possibly TRBD2 (5 bases). The CDR3 runs to 12 residues. CDR1 is SGDLS and CDR2 is YYNGEE in the germline V gene. Trimming pared 5 bases from V and 6 bases from J, leaving 8 bases between. The CDR3: CASRLVAGELFF. In DNA, the CDR3 is TGTGCCAGCAGACTAGTTGCCGGGGAGCTGTTTTTT.

CDR3 sequence: CASSQNRAVSGNTIYF. CDR3 DNA sequence: TGCGCCAGCAGCCAAAACCGAGCCGTGTCTGGAAACACCATATATTTT. The V and J genes are TRBV4-3 and TRBJ1-3, with D unresolved. The CDR3 is 16 amino acids. Germline CDR1 LGHNA, CDR2 YSLEER. Deletions cut 2 bases from V and 1 base from J, with 12 bases between.

This clone has just one count. The chain employs TRBV7-9 and TRBJ1-5; tentatively, D is TRBD1 (5 bases). The CDR3 is made up of 13 amino acids. V was clipped by 10 bases and J by 4 bases, with 14 bases between them. Looked up from germline, CDR1 is SEHNR and CDR2 is FQNEAQ (reference sequence). The CDR3 sequence: CATEGGGNQPQHF. CDR3 nucleotides: TGTGCCACCGAAGGTGGGGGGAATCAGCCCCAGCATTTT.

V and J are TRBV11-2 and TRBJ1-5; TRBD1 agrees at 7 bases. The CDR3 is 15 amino acids. Per the germline V gene, CDR1 is SGHAT and CDR2 is FQNNGV. J was trimmed by 2 bases and V by 5 bases; bases with no gene match: 6. CDR3 DNA sequence: TGTGCCAGCAGCAGACAGGGAAACGGCAATCAGCCCCAGCATTTT. It is translated as CASSRQGNGNQPQHF. Together with reference TRBV11-2 and TRBJ1-5, the CDR3 gives the full variable domain: EAGVAQSPRYKIIEKRQSVAFWCNPISGHATLYWYQQILGQGPKLLIQFQNNGVVDDSQLPKDRFSAERLKGVDSTLKIQPAKLEDSAVYLCASSRQGNGNQPQHFGDGTRLSIL.

This clone has just one count. The rearrangement uses TRBV19 and TRBJ2-6, with D unresolved. The CDR3 is 15 residues long. Trimming left V 2 bases short and J 7 bases short, with 12 bases between. The germline gives CDR1 LNHDA, CDR2 SQIVND (reference sequence). The CDR3 bases are TGTGCCAGTAGTATACAGTTAGCCCCCGCCAACGTCCTGACTTTC. It encodes CASSIQLAPANVLTF.

As DNA, the CDR3 is TGTGCCAGCAGCTTATCAGGCTACGAGCAGTACTTC. The encoded protein is CASSLSGYEQYF. This chain uses TRBV7-3 with TRBJ2-7, with D unresolved. Trimming removed 2 bases at V and 3 bases at J, with 5 bases between. This CDR3 spans 12 amino acids. CDR1 is SGHTA and CDR2 is FQGTGA in the germline V gene.

J is TRBJ2-1 and V is TRBV12-5; D possibly uses TRBD1 or TRBD2 (6 bases each). CDR3 size: 14 residues. Germline V CDR1 and CDR2: LGHNT, FRNRAP. V was clipped by 7 bases and J by 9 bases, with 19 bases between them. CDR3 region: CASATGDMSGEQFF. DNA for the CDR3: TGTGCTAGTGCCACGGGGGACATGAGCGGTGAGCAGTTCTTC.

The V gene is TRBV5-1, the J gene TRBJ1-4, with 7 bases matching TRBD1. Per the germline V gene, CDR1 is SGHRS and CDR2 is YFSETQ. There are 14 residues in the CDR3. The ends lost 0 bases at V and 6 bases at J; junction bases unmatched: 2. The CDR3 loop is CASSLDRGDEKLFF. CDR3 bases: TGCGCCAGCAGCTTGGACAGGGGAGATGAAAAACTGTTTTTT.

This clone was counted between two and nine times. V is TRBV18 and J is TRBJ1-4; 7 bases match TRBD1. This CDR3 region has 15 residues. Germline V gene lookup returns CDR1 KGHSH and CDR2 LQKENI. V was clipped by 1 base and J by 3 bases; unmatched bases: 2. The CDR3 loop is CASSPLTGSNEKLFF. DNA of the CDR3: TGTGCCAGCTCACCACTGACAGGGTCTAATGAAAAACTGTTTTTT.

The chain employs TRBV10-1 and TRBJ2-3; maybe TRBD2 (5 bases). CDR1 is WNHNN and CDR2 is SYGVQD in the germline V gene (reference sequence). The ends were cut back, 0 bases at V and 4 bases at J, with 14 bases in the middle. The CDR3 contains 16 residues. The CDR3 DNA is TGCGCCAGCAGTGAGTCGCATCTGGGAGACTCAGATACGCAGTATTTT. Residues: CASSESHLGDSDTQYF.

The rearrangement uses TRBV11-2 and TRBJ1-1; no clear D. Deletions cut 2 bases from V and 4 bases from J, with 8 bases between. Germline V gene lookup returns CDR1 SGHAT and CDR2 FQNNGV. This CDR3 is 13 amino acids long. DNA of the CDR3: TGTGCCAGCAGCTTATTAAGGGCCACTGAAGCTTTCTTT. Its protein product is CASSLLRATEAFF.

The chain couples TRBV6-5 to TRBJ2-7; possibly TRBD1 for D (6 bases). This CDR3 region has 13 residues. Germline CDR1 is MNHEY and CDR2 is SVGAGI. Trimming left V 6 bases short and J 7 bases short, with 16 bases between. CDR3 sequence: CASRWDNLGEQYF. CDR3 sequence (DNA): TGTGCCAGCAGATGGGACAACCTCGGGGAGCAGTACTTC.

The chain has TRBV15 and TRBJ1-1; D possibly corresponds to TRBD1 (6 bases). CDR3 length: 14 amino acids. V lost 3 bases and J 0 bases, leaving 8 bases between the germline ends. Germline CDR1 and CDR2: LNHNV and YYDKDF (reference sequence). CDR3 in amino acids: CATSRGGLNTEAFF. The DNA of the CDR3 is TGTGCCACCAGCAGGGGGGGCCTGAACACTGAAGCTTTCTTT. The full variable domain, rest sourced from reference TRBV15 and TRBJ1-1, is DAMVIQNPRYQVTQFGKPVTLSCSQTLNHNVMYWYQQKSSQAPKLLFHYYDKDFNNEADTPDNFQSRRPNTSFCFLDIRSPGLGDTAMYLCATSRGGLNTEAFFGQGTRLTVV.

The V call is TRBV5-1, the J call TRBJ2-3, with TRBD2 as a possible D gene (7 bases). This CDR3 is built from 17 residues. CDR1 SGHRS and CDR2 YFSETQ come from the germline V gene. V lost 4 bases to trimming and J lost 0 bases, with 18 bases between them. In nucleotides, the CDR3 is TGCGCCAGCAGCAAGGACAGTATAGCGGGTAGCACAGATACGCAGTATTTT. Its translation: CASSKDSIAGSTDTQYF.

J is TRBJ1-4 and V is TRBV28, with 7 bases identical to TRBD1. The CDR3 consists of 14 residues. The V and J ends lost 5 bases and 2 bases, in that order; junction bases with no gene match: 2. Per germline, CDR1 MDHEN and CDR2 SYDVKM. CDR3 loop: CASSTQGTNEKLFF. The CDR3 DNA follows: TGTGCCAGCAGTACACAGGGGACTAATGAAAAACTGTTTTTT. Full variable domain (missing parts from reference TRBV28 and TRBJ1-4): DVKVTQSSRYLVKRTGEKVFLECVQDMDHENMFWYRQDPGLGLRLIYFSYDVKMKEKGDIPEGYSVSREKKERFSLILESASTNQTSMYLCASSTQGTNEKLFFGSGTQLSVL.

The CDR3 DNA sequence: TGTGCCAGCAAACAGGGCGATTATGGCTACACCTTC. Encoded protein: CASKQGDYGYTF. The chain employs TRBV6-6 and TRBJ1-2, with D maybe TRBD1 (6 bases). The V gene lost 7 bases and the J gene lost 5 bases, with 11 bases spanning the gap. CDR3 length equals 12 residues. CDR1 is MNHNY, CDR2 SVGAGI, per germline (reference sequence).

The V and J genes are TRBV9 and TRBJ1-2; no reliable D call. From germline, CDR1 is SGDLS and CDR2 YYNGEE. Between the trimmed V and J ends, which lost 0 bases and 2 bases, there was a span of 11 bases. CDR3 length: 15 amino acids. CDR3 in DNA: TGTGCCAGCAGCGTAGGAGGGAGAGGGAACTATGGCTACACCTTC. Translated: CASSVGGRGNYGYTF.

The gene calls are TRBV7-8 and TRBJ2-6; D gene unclear. Trimming stripped 0 bases from V and 1 base from J, with 13 bases between. This CDR3 region has 18 residues. The germline gives CDR1 SGHVS, CDR2 FQNEAQ. The CDR3 region has the DNA TGTGCCAGCAGCTTAGCTTTGGCAGCTATTTCTGGGGCCAACGTCCTGACTTTC. Translated: CASSLALAAISGANVLTF.